The 7 T cell receptor beta chains below come from one sample, sequenced in a study of stem cell transplantation in POMP-related autoinflammatory disease. Sequencing used immunoSEQ multiplex PCR; TCRdb keeps in-frame clones, though not all of them. The sample yields some 33,000 clones, around 90% seen once. Sequenced here: CD4+ T cells from PBMCs, sampled before stem cell transplantation. These receptors came from a human donor with POMP-related autoinflammation and immune dysregulation (PRAID).

The chain joins TRBV7-3 to TRBJ2-1; D not certain. V gave up 4 bases and J gave up 8 bases, with 15 bases separating them. Germline V CDR1 and CDR2: SGHTA, FQGTGA. The CDR3 covers 14 residues. The CDR3 loop is CASSSLGGGDEQFF. In DNA form, the CDR3 reads TGTGCCAGCAGCTCCCTGGGTGGCGGTGATGAGCAGTTCTTC.

The chain has TRBV6-1 and TRBJ1-2, with a possible D match to TRBD1 (5 bases). CDR3 size: 13 residues. Trimming cost V 11 bases and J 2 bases, with 15 bases left between them. Germline CDR1 MNHNS, CDR2 SASEGT. The CDR3 reads CAGGADGNYGYTF. The CDR3 nucleotides read TGTGCCGGCGGGGCCGACGGAAACTATGGCTACACCTTC.

This clone was found once. The rearrangement links TRBV28 to TRBJ2-7, with D possibly being TRBD1 (6 bases). Germline V lookup: CDR1 MDHEN, CDR2 SYDVKM. The CDR3 has 14 residues. V was cut by 7 bases and J by 1 base, with 14 bases left in between. This CDR3 is CASKWGQGSYEQYF. DNA for the CDR3: TGTGCCAGCAAGTGGGGGCAGGGATCCTACGAGCAGTACTTC.

This clone counts as large (0.1 to 1%). The rearrangement joins TRBV7-9 to TRBJ2-7; perhaps TRBD1 as D (6 bases). The V end was cut by 1 base, the J end by 5 bases, with 15 bases between. Germline V gives CDR1 SEHNR, CDR2 FQNEAQ (reference sequence). The length of the CDR3 is 15 residues. The CDR3 DNA reads as TGTGCCAGCAGCTTAGGGGCGACAGGAAGTCACGAGCAGTACTTC. The encoded protein is CASSLGATGSHEQYF.

This rearrangement joins TRBV10-3 to TRBJ1-6; D gene ambiguous. The CDR3 covers 16 residues. Deletions cut 0 bases from V and 5 bases from J, with 11 bases between. Germline CDR1 ENHRY, CDR2 SYGVKD. DNA for the CDR3: TGTGCCATCAGTGAGTCGTCATCCAGGAATAATTCACCCCTCCACTTT. Encoded protein: CAISESSSRNNSPLHF.

The chain is built from TRBV5-5 and TRBJ1-5; D call uncertain. Germline CDR1 SGHKS, CDR2 YYEKEE (reference sequence). Trimming pared 1 base from V and 7 bases from J, leaving 12 bases between. This CDR3 has 14 amino acids. The CDR3 DNA is TGTGCCAGCAGCTTGAGATCTGCTAGCCAGCCCCAGCATTTT. Protein sequence: CASSLRSASQPQHF.

The chain has TRBV7-3 and TRBJ2-3; 8 nucleotides align to TRBD2. Germline CDR1 reads SGHTA; CDR2 reads FQGTGA. J was trimmed by 4 bases and V by 2 bases; bases with no gene match: 5. CDR3 length: 15 amino acids. This CDR3 is CASSLGGGRSDTQYF. CDR3 sequence (DNA): TGTGCCAGCAGCTTAGGCGGGGGGCGGTCAGATACGCAGTATTTT.